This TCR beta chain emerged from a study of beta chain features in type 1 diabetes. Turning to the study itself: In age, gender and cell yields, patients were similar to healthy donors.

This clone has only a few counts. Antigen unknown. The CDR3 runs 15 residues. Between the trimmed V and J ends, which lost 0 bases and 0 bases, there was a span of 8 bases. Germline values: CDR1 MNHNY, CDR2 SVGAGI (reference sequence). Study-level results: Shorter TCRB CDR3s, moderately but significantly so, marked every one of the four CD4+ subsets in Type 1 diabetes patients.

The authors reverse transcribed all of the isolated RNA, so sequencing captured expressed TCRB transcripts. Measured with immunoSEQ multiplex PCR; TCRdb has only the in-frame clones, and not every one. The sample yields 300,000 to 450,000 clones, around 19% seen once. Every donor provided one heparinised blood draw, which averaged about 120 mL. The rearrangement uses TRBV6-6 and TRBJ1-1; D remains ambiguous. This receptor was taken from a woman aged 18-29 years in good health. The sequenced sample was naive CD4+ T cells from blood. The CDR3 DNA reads TGTGCCAGCAGTTACTCTGGAGCCCTGAACACTGAAGCTTTCTTT. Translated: CASSYSGALNTEAFF.